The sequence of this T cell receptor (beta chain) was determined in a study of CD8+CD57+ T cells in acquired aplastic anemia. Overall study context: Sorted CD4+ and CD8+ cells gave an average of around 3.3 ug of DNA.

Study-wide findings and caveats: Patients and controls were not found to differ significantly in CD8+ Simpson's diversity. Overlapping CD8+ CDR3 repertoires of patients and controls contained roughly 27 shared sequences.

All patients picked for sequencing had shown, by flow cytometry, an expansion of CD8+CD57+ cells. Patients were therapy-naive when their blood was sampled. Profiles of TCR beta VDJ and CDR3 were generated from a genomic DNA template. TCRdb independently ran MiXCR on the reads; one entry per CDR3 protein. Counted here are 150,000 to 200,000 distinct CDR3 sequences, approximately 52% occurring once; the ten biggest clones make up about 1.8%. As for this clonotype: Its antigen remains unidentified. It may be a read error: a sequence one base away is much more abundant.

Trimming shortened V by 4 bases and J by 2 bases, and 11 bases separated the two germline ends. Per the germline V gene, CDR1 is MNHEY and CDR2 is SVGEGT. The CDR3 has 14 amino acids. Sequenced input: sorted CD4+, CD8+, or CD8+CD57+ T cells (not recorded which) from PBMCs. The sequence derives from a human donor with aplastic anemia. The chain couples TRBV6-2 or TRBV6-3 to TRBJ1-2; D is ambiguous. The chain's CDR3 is CASSSPVRNYGYTF. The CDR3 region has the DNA TGTGCCAGCAGTTCACCCGTACGGAACTATGGCTACACCTTC.